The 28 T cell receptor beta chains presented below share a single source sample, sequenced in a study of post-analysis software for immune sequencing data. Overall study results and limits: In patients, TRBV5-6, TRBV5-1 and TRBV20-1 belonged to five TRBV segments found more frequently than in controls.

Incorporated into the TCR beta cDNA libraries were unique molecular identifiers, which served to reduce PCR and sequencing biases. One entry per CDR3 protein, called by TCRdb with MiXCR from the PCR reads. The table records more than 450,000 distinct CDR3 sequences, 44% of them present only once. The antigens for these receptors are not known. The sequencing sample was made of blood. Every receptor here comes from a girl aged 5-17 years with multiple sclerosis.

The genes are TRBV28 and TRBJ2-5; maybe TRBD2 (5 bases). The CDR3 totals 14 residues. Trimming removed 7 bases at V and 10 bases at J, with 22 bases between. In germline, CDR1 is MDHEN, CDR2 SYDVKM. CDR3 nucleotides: TGTGCCAGCATCTCTTTCGGGGTCCCTGGTGGCCAGTACTTC. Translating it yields CASISFGVPGGQYF.

The CDR3 DNA reads TGTGCCAGCCGGACAGGGGTCAGTGGCTACACCTTC. Amino acids: CASRTGVSGYTF. The V gene is TRBV11-2, the J gene TRBJ1-2; TRBD1 agrees at 9 bases. Trimming cost V 8 bases and J 7 bases; bases outside gene matches: 5. Germline V gives CDR1 SGHAT, CDR2 FQNNGV. The CDR3 covers 12 residues.

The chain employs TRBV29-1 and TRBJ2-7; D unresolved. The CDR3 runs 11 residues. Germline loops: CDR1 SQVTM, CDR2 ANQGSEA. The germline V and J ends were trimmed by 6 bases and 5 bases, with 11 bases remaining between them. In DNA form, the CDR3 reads TGCAGCGTCCCCCTGGGAAACGAGCAGTACTTC. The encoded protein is CSVPLGNEQYF.

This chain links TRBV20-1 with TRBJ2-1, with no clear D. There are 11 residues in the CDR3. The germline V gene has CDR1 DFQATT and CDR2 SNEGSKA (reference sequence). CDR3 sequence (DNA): TGCAGCCGAAAGAAGAACCATGAGCAGTTCTTC. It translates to CSRKKNHEQFF.

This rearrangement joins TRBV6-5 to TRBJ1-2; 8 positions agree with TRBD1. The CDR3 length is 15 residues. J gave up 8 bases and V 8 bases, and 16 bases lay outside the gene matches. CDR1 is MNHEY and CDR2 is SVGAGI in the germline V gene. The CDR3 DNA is TGTGCCAGCTCCCTGGACAGGGACGTTTGGGAGGGCTACACCTTC. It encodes CASSLDRDVWEGYTF.

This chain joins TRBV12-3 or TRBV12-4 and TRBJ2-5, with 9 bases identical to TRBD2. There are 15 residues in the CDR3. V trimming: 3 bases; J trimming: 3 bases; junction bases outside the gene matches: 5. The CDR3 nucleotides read TGTGCCAGCAGTTTGACTAGCGGATATAAAGAGACCCAGTACTTC. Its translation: CASSLTSGYKETQYF.

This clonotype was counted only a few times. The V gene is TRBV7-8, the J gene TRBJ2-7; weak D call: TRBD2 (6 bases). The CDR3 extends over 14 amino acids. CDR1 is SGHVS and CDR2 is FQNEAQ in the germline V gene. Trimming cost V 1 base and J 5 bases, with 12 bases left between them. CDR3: CASSLVAGRDEQYF. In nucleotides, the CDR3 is TGTGCCAGCAGCTTAGTGGCGGGGAGAGACGAGCAGTACTTC.

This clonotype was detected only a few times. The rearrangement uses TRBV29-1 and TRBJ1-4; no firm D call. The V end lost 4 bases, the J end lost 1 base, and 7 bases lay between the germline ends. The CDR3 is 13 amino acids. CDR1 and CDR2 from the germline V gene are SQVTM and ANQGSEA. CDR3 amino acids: CSVGRGTNEKLFF. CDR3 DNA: TGCAGCGTTGGGCGGGGAACTAATGAAAAACTGTTTTTT.

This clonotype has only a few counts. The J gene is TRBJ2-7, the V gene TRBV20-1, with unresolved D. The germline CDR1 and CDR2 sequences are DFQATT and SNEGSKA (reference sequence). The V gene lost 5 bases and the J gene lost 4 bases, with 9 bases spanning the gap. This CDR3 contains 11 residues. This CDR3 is CSALKRYEQYF. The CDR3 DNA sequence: TGCAGTGCTTTGAAACGGTACGAGCAGTACTTC.

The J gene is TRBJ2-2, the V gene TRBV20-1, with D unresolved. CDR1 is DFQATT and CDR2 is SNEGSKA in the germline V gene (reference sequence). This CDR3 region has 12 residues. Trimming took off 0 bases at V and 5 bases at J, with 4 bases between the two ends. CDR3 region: CSARDVTGELFF. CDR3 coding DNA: TGCAGTGCTAGAGATGTGACCGGGGAGCTGTTTTTT.

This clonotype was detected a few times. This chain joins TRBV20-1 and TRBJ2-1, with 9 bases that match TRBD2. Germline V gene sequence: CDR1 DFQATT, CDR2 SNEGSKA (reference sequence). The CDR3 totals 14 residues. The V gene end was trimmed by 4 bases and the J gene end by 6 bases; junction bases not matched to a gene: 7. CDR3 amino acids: CSATSGTSTNEQFF. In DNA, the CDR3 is TGCAGTGCTACCTCCGGGACTAGCACCAATGAGCAGTTCTTC.

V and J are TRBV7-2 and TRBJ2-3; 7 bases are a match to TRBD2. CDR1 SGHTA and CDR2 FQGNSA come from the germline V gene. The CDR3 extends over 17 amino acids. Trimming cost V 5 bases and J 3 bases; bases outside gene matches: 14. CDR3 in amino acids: CASSPSLPGGLTDTQYF. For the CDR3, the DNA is TGTGCCAGCAGCCCCTCCTTACCGGGGGGTTTAACAGATACGCAGTATTTT.

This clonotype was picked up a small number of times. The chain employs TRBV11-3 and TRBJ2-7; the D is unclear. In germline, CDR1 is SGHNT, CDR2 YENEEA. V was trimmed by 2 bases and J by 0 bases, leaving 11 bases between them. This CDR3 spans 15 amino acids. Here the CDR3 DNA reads TGTGCCAGCAGCTTAAAGCGAACTCTCTCCTACGAGCAGTACTTC. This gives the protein CASSLKRTLSYEQYF. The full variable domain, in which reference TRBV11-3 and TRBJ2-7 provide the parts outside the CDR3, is EAGVVQSPRYKIIEKKQPVAFWCNPISGHNTLYWYLQNLGQGPELLIRYENEEAVDDSQLPKDRFSAERLKGVDSTLKIQPAELGDSAVYLCASSLKRTLSYEQYFGPGTRLTVT.

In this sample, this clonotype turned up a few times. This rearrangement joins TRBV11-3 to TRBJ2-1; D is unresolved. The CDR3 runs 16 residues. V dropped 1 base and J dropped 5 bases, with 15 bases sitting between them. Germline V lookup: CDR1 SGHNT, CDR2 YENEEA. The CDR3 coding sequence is TGTGCCAGCAGCTTAGTTCGGGTTGCAAGACACAATGAGCAGTTCTTC. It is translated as CASSLVRVARHNEQFF.

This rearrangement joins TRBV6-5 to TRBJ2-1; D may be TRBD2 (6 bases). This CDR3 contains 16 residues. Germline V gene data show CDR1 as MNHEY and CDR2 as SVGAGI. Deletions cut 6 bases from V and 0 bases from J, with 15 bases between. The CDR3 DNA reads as TGTGCCAGCAGACTTAGCGGTTCCAACTCCTACAATGAGCAGTTCTTC. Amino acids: CASRLSGSNSYNEQFF.

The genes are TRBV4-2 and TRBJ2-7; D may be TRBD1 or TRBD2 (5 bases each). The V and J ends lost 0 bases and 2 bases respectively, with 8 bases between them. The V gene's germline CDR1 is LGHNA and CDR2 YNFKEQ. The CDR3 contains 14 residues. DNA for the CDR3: TGTGCCAGCAGCCAAGATGGGACCGCCTACGAGCAGTACTTC. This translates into CASSQDGTAYEQYF.

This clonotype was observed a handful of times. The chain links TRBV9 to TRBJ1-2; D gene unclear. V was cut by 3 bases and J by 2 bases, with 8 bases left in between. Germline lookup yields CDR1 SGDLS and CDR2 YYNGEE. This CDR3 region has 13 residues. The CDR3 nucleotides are TGTGCCAGCAGCGCGCGGAGGAACTATGGCTACACCTTC. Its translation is CASSARRNYGYTF.

The CDR3 nucleotides are TGTGCCAGCAGCCAAGAACGCGGGGTGAGTTCACCCCTCCACTTT. This sequence encodes CASSQERGVSSPLHF. The gene calls are TRBV3-1 and TRBJ1-6; D call uncertain. This CDR3 is 15 amino acids long. CDR1 and CDR2 (germline): LGHDT, YNNKEL (reference sequence). V lost 0 bases and J lost 9, with 12 bases in between.

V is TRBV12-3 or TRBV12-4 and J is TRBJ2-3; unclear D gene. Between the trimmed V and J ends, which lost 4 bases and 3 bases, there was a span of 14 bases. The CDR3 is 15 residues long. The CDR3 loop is CASSSRSLGTDTQYF. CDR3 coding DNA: TGTGCCAGCAGTTCCCGCAGCTTGGGAACAGATACGCAGTATTTT.

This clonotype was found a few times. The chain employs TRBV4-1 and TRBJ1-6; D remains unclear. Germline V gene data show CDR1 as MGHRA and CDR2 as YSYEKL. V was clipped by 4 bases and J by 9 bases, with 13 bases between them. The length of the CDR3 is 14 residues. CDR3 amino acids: CASSLWTVGSPLHF. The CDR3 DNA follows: TGCGCCAGCAGCCTGTGGACTGTAGGTTCACCCCTCCACTTT.

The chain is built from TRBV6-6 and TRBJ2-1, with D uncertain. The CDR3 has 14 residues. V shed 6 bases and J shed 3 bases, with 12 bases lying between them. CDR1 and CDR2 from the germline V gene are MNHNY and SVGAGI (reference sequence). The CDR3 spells CASRFRGNYNEQFF. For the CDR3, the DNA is TGTGCCAGCAGGTTTAGAGGCAACTACAATGAGCAGTTCTTC.

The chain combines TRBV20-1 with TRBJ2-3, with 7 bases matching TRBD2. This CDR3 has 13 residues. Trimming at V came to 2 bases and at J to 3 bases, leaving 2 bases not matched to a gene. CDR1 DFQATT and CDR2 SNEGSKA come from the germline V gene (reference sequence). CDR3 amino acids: CSARPSGTDTQYF. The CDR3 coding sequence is TGCAGTGCTAGACCTAGCGGAACAGATACGCAGTATTTT.

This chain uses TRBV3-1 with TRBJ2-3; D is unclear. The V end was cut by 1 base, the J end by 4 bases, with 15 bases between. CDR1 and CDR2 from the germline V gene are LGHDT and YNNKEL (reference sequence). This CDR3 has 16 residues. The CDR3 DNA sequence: TGTGCCAGCAGCCAAGGTTCACTCTTCGTGGCAGATACGCAGTATTTT. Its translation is CASSQGSLFVADTQYF.

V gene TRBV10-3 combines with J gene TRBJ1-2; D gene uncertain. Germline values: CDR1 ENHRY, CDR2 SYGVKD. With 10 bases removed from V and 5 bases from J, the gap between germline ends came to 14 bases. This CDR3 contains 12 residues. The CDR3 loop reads CATKTLMYGYTF. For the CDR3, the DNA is TGTGCCACCAAGACCCTGATGTATGGCTACACCTTC.

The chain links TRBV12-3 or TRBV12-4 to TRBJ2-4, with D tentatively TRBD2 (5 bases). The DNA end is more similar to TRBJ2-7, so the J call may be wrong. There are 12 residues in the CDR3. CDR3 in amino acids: CASSQGLFEQYF. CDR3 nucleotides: TGTGCCAGTAGTCAAGGACTCTTCGAGCAGTACTTC.

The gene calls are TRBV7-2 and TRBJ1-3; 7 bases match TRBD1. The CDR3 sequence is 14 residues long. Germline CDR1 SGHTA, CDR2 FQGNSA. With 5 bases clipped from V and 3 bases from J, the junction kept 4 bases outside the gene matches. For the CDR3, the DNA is TGTGCCAGCAGCCCCGGACAGGTTGGAAACACCATATATTTT. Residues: CASSPGQVGNTIYF.

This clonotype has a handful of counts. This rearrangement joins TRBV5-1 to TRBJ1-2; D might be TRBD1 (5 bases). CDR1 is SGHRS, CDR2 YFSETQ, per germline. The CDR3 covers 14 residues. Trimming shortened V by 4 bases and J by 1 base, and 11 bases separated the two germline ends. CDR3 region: CASSEGTDNYGYTF. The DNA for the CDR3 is TGCGCCAGCAGCGAGGGGACCGATAACTATGGCTACACCTTC.

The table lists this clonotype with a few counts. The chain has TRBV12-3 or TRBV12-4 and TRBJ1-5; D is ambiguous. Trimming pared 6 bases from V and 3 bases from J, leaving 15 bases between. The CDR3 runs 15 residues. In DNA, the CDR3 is TGTGCCAGCAGCTCTAAGCCGGAAAACAATCAGCCCCAGCATTTT. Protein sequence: CASSSKPENNQPQHF.